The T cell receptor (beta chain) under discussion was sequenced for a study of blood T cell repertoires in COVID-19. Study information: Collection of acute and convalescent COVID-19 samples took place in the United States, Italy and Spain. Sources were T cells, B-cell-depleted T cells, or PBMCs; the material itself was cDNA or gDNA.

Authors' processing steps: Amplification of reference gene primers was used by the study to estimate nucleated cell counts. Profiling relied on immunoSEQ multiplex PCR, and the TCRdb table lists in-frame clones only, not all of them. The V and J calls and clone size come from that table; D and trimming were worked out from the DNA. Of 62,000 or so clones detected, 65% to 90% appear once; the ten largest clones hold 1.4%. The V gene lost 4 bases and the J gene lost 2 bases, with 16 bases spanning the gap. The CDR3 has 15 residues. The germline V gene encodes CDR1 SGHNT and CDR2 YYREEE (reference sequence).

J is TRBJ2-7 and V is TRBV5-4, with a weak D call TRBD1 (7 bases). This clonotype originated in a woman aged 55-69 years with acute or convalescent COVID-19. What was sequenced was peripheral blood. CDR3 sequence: CASSQGGRSAYEQYF. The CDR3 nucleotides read TGTGCCAGCAGCCAGGGGGGCAGGTCCGCCTACGAGCAGTACTTC.